One and the same sample provided the 13 T cell receptor beta chains below, sequenced in a study of cytotoxic CD8 clonotypes in ibrutinib-treated CLL. Sequencing used immunoSEQ multiplex PCR; TCRdb keeps in-frame clones, though not all of them. Here the sample spans 130,000 or so clones, approximately 80% being singletons. This specimen was PBMCs, taken after 12 months of ibrutinib treatment. Receptors originate from a human donor with chronic lymphocytic leukemia.

The chain couples TRBV19 to TRBJ2-7, with unresolved D. CDR1 is LNHDA and CDR2 is SQIVND in the germline V gene (reference sequence). Trimming took 5 bases from V and 7 from J, leaving 18 bases between them. The CDR3 has 14 amino acids. CDR3 sequence (DNA): TGTGCCAGTAGTCCTATTGTGTCCGTGGGGGAGCAGTACTTC. Its protein product is CASSPIVSVGEQYF.

This clone was observed a handful of times. J is TRBJ2-1 and V is TRBV9; 7 positions match TRBD1. This CDR3 contains 16 residues. Germline CDR1 reads SGDLS; CDR2 reads YYNGEE. V dropped 0 bases and J dropped 2; count of bases not matched to a gene: 5. CDR3 in DNA: TGTGCCAGCAGCGTAGGCGGACAGGCCCCCTACAATGAGCAGTTCTTC. Translated: CASSVGGQAPYNEQFF. Full variable domain (remainder filled in from reference TRBV9 and TRBJ2-1): DSGVTQTPKHLITATGQRVTLRCSPRSGDLSVYWYQQSLDQGLQFLIQYYNGEERAKGNILERFSAQQFPDLHSELNLSSLELGDSALYFCASSVGGQAPYNEQFFGPGTRLTVL.

This clone came up a few times. The chain has TRBV19 and TRBJ1-5; D possibly corresponds to TRBD1 (5 bases). V dropped 5 bases and J dropped 0 bases, with 11 bases sitting between them. CDR1 LNHDA and CDR2 SQIVND come from the germline V gene (reference sequence). This CDR3 spans 15 amino acids. CDR3 sequence reads: CASSWFGGSNQPQHF. The CDR3 DNA sequence: TGTGCCAGTAGTTGGTTCGGGGGTAGCAATCAGCCCCAGCATTTT. Based on the CDR3 plus reference TRBV19 and TRBJ1-5, the full variable domain is DGGITQSPKYLFRKEGQNVTLSCEQNLNHDAMYWYRQDPGQGLRLIYYSQIVNDFQKGDIAEGYSVSREKKESFPLTVTSAQKNPTAFYLCASSWFGGSNQPQHFGDGTRLSIL.

The table lists this clone with a count of one. The rearrangement uses TRBV2 and TRBJ2-3; TRBD1 agrees at 9 bases. The CDR3 contains 15 residues. V was clipped by 7 bases and J by 6 bases; unmatched bases: 11. Germline CDR1 reads SNHLY; CDR2 reads FYNNEI. Written as DNA, the CDR3 is TGTGCCAGCAACGAAAACAGGGGGCTGTCGGATACGCAGTATTTT. Amino acids: CASNENRGLSDTQYF.

The chain joins TRBV2 to TRBJ2-4; possibly TRBD2 for D (6 bases). Per germline, CDR1 SNHLY and CDR2 FYNNEI. The CDR3 extends over 14 amino acids. Trimming removed 6 bases from V and 4 bases from J, with 13 bases in between. The CDR3 nucleotides read TGTGCCAGCAGCGGGGGAGTTGAGAAAAACATTCAGTACTTC. Translating gives CASSGGVEKNIQYF.

This clone was seen more than once but under ten times. The rearrangement links TRBV30 to TRBJ1-5; D perhaps matches TRBD1 (6 bases). CDR1 is GTSNPN, CDR2 SVGIG, per germline (reference sequence). Trimming removed 0 bases at V and 1 base at J, with 7 bases between. This CDR3 is built from 14 residues. This chain's CDR3 is CAWSVGQSNQPQHF. CDR3 nucleotide sequence: TGTGCCTGGAGTGTAGGACAGAGCAATCAGCCCCAGCATTTT.

The chain has TRBV5-1 and TRBJ1-1; D might be TRBD1 (5 bases). In germline, CDR1 is SGHRS, CDR2 YFSETQ. Trimming stripped 1 base from V and 5 bases from J, with 18 bases between. There are 16 residues in the CDR3. CDR3 sequence: CASSLSTSRGWTEAFF. The DNA for the CDR3 is TGCGCCAGCAGCTTGAGTACGTCGAGGGGATGGACTGAAGCTTTCTTT.

This chain connects TRBV7-9 to TRBJ2-1, with 7 nucleotides matching TRBD1. The CDR3 loop spans 12 amino acids. Germline V gene sequence: CDR1 SEHNR, CDR2 FQNEAQ (reference sequence). Germline trimming cut 5 bases from V and 6 bases from J; bases unmatched to any gene: 1. DNA of the CDR3: TGTGCCAGCAGCCCAGGGGGCAATGAGCAGTTCTTC. Protein: CASSPGGNEQFF.

This clone counts as medium-sized. Here the CDR3 reads CASRDLTGGRGEVAFF. In nucleotides, the CDR3 is TGTGCCAGCAGAGACCTGACTGGTGGGAGAGGTGAGGTAGCTTTCTTT. The chain employs TRBV6-4 and TRBJ1-1; no clear D gene. The CDR3 has 16 residues. Trimming cost V 6 bases and J 10 bases, with 27 bases left between them. Germline CDR1 MRHNA, CDR2 SNTAGT.

V usage is TRBV21-1 and J usage is TRBJ1-2. TRBV21-1 is a listed pseudogene. The CDR3 is made up of 17 amino acids. DNA of the CDR3: TGTGCCAGCAGCAAAGTCGGAGGATCCTTGGGTAACTATGGCTACACCTTC. It translates to CASSKVGGSLGNYGYTF.

The gene calls are TRBV29-1 and TRBJ1-2; no clear D gene. Germline V gene sequence: CDR1 SQVTM, CDR2 ANQGSEA. Deletions cut 4 bases from V and 5 bases from J, with 5 bases between. This CDR3 has 10 amino acids. For the CDR3, the DNA is TGCAGCGTTGGGCTTTATGGCTACACCTTC. Its translation: CSVGLYGYTF.

There are a few counts of this clone. V is TRBV6-4 and J is TRBJ2-7; 7 nucleotides agree with TRBD1. Germline CDR1 and CDR2: MRHNA and SNTAGT. The CDR3 runs to 14 residues. Trimming removed 7 bases from V and 3 bases from J; junction bases left unmatched: 9. CDR3 DNA sequence: TGTGCCAGCACGGGATGGGACAGATACTACGAGCAGTACTTC. Translated: CASTGWDRYYEQYF.

CDR3 coding DNA: TGTGCCAGCAGCTCGGGACTGAATTACGAGCAGTACTTC. Protein: CASSSGLNYEQYF. The chain has TRBV7-3 and TRBJ2-7; TRBD2 is a possible D gene (6 bases). Trimming stripped 4 bases from V and 4 bases from J, with 11 bases between. Germline loops: CDR1 SGHTA, CDR2 FQGTGA. The CDR3 is 13 residues long.